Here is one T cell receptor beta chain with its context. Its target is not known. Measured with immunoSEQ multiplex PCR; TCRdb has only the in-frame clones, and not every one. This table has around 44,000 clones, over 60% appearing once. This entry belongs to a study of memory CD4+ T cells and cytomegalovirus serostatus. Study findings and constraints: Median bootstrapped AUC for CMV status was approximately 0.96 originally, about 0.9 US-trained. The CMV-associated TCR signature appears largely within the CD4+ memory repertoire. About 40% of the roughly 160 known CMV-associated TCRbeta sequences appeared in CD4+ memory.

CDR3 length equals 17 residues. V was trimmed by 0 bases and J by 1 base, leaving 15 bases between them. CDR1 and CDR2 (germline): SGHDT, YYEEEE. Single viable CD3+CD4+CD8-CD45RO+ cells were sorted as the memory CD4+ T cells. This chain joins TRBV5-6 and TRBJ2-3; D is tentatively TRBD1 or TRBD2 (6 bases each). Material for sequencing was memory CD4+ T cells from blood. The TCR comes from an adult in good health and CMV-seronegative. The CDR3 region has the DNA TGTGCCAGCAGCTTGGGTCCGGGGGCAGTCGGCACAGATACGCAGTATTTT. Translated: CASSLGPGAVGTDTQYF. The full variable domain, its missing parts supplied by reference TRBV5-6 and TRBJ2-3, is DAGVTQSPTHLIKTRGQQVTLRCSPKSGHDTVSWYQQALGQGPQFIFQYYEEEERQRGNFPDRFSGHQFPNYSSELNVNALLLGDSALYLCASSLGPGAVGTDTQYFGPGTRLTVL.